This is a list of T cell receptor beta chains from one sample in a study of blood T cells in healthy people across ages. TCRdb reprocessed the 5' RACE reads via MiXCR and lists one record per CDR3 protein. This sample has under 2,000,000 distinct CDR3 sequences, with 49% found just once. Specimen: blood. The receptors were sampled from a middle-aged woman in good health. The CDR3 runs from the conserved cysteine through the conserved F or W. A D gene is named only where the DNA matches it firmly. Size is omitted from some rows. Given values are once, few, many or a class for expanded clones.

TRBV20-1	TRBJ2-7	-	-	TGCAGTGCTAGTACCTCTACTGAATCCTACGAGCAGTACTTC	CSASTSTESYEQYF
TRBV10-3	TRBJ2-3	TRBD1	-	TGTGCCACCCTACTCGGGGACAGACGCACAGATACGCAGTATTTT	CATLLGDRRTDTQYF
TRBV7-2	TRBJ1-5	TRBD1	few	TGCGCCAGCAGCTTGGCCGGACAGGGCGGTCAGCCCCAGCATTTT	CASSLAGQGGQPQHF
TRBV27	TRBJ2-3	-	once	TGTGCCAGCAGTCCTCCGGGGGTCTTCACAGATACGCAGTATTTT	CASSPPGVFTDTQYF
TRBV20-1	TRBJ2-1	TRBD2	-	TGCAGTTCAGGACTAGCGGGGGGACGGAATGAGCAGTTCTTC	CSSGLAGGRNEQFF
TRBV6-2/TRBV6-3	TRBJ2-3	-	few	TGTGCCAGCAGTTACTCCCCCCACGGAACGCAGTATTTT	CASSYSPHGTQYF
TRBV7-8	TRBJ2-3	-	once	TGTGCCAGCAGCTTAGAAGGCGGGGACTCCACAGATACGCAGTATTTT	CASSLEGGDSTDTQYF
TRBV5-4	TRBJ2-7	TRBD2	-	TGTGCCAGCAGCTTGCGGGGGGGCATATACGAGCAGTACTTC	CASSLRGGIYEQYF
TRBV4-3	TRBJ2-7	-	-	TGCGCCAGCAGCCAAGGGGTAACAGAGACCTACGAGCAGTACTTC	CASSQGVTETYEQYF
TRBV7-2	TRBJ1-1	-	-	TGTGCCAGCAGCCAAGGACAGTTGATGAACACTGAAGCTTTCTTT	CASSQGQLMNTEAFF
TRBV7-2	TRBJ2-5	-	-	TGTGCCAGCACCGTCCTAAAAGAAGGGACAATTGCAGAGACCCAGTACTTC	CASTVLKEGTIAETQYF
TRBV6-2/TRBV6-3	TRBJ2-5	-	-	TGTGCCAGCAGTCCGTCATCTTCGTCCGGAGGGACCCAGTACTTC	CASSPSSSSGGTQYF
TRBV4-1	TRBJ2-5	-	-	TGCGCCAGCAGCCAATACCAGGGAGGCTACAATGAGCAGTACTTC	CASSQYQGGYNEQYF
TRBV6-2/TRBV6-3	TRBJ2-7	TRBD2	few	TGTGCCAGCAGAGCCGGGACTAGCCTGAACTACGAGCAGTACTTC	CASRAGTSLNYEQYF
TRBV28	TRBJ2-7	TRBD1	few	TGTGCCAGCAGGGTGACAGGGAATGGACACGAGCAGTACTTC	CASRVTGNGHEQYF
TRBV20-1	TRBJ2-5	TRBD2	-	TGCAGTGCTCCCCGCCTAGCGGGGGTGCTAGAGACCCAGTACTTC	CSAPRLAGVLETQYF
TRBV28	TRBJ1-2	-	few	TGTGCCAGCAGTTGGGCCTATGGCTACACCTTC	CASSWAYGYTF
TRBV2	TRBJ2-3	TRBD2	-	TGTGCCAGCAAGGGACTAGCGGCCGCTACAGATACGCAGTATTTT	CASKGLAAATDTQYF
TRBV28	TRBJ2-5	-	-	TGTGCCAGCAGTTTCCCGGCGAGTATTCAAGAGACCCAGTACTTC	CASSFPASIQETQYF
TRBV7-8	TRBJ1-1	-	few	TGTGCCAGCAGCTTAGTTGAGAGAAACACTGAAGCTTTCTTT	CASSLVERNTEAFF
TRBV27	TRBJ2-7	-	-	TGTGCCAGCAGTTTATACAACCAAGGACGCGGCTCCTACGAGCAGTACTTC	CASSLYNQGRGSYEQYF
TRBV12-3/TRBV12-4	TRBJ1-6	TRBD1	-	TGTGCCAGCAGCGAGACAGGGGGCCATTCACCCCTCCACTTT	CASSETGGHSPLHF
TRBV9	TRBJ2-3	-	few	TGTGCCAGCAGCGTAGCAGGACAGTATACAGATACGCAGTATTTT	CASSVAGQYTDTQYF
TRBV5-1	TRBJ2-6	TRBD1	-	TGCGCCAGCAGCGCTGCCGGGACAGTGGGGGCCAACGTCCTGACTTTC	CASSAAGTVGANVLTF
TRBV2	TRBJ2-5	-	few	TGTGCCAGCTTAGCCTCAAGAGCACAAGAGACCCAGTACTTC	CASLASRAQETQYF
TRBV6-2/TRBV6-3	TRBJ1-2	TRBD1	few	TGTGCCAGCAGTCAAACAGGGGCCTATGGCTACACCTTC	CASSQTGAYGYTF
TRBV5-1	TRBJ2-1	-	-	TGCGCCAGCAGCTTGAATCCAGACAGCCTTAGCTCCTACAATGAGCAGTTCTTC	CASSLNPDSLSSYNEQFF
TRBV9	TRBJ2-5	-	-	TGTGCCAGCAGCGAGGGGGGGTGGGGCCCGTACCAAGAGACCCAGTACTTC	CASSEGGWGPYQETQYF